Below, 14 T cell receptor beta chains from the same sample are listed, as sequenced in a study of early T cells in non-severe SARS-CoV-2 infection (dated by TCRdb to 2020 to 2023). The method behind the library was 5' RACE. Sequencing used a NextSeq 500. TCRdb handled the public reads itself, with Q25 trimming in fastp and clone calling in MiXCR, and kept productive beta chains. Rows are combined by CDR3 protein, so each entry shows the most common genes and DNA. The sample contains about 73,000 distinct CDR3 sequences, roughly an eighth of them found a single time. More than 12% of the sample is held by the ten biggest clonotypes. The sample consisted of whole blood. Receptors originate from an adult who was a healthcare worker with PCR-confirmed SARS-CoV-2 infection or an uninfected control (not recorded which).

This clonotype was counted a few times. The chain uses TRBV20-1 and TRBJ1-1; no reliable D call. The germline CDR1 and CDR2 sequences are DFQATT and SNEGSKA (reference sequence). This CDR3 has 13 amino acids. Trimming cost V 3 bases and J 1 base, with 9 bases left between them. CDR3: CSASRAGNTEAFF. The CDR3 bases are TGCAGTGCTAGTAGAGCGGGGAACACTGAAGCTTTCTTT.

The V gene is TRBV5-1, the J gene TRBJ1-4; 9 positions agree with TRBD1. V dropped 4 bases and J dropped 8; count of bases not matched to a gene: 9. Germline V gives CDR1 SGHRS, CDR2 YFSETQ. The CDR3 extends over 15 amino acids. The CDR3 sequence is CASSAEGTGREKLFF. CDR3 in DNA: TGCGCCAGCAGCGCGGAGGGGACAGGGAGGGAAAAACTGTTTTTT.

In its sample, this clonotype was seen many times. The chain recombines TRBV10-1 with TRBJ2-1; 10 positions match TRBD2. The CDR3 is made up of 15 amino acids. V was pared by 4 bases and J by 8 bases, with 8 bases of the junction left unmatched. The V gene's germline CDR1 is WNHNN and CDR2 SYGVQD (reference sequence). The CDR3 protein is CASSGERGGFYEQFF. The DNA of the CDR3 is TGCGCCAGCAGTGGGGAGCGGGGGGGTTTTTATGAGCAGTTCTTC.

The chain uses TRBV20-1 and TRBJ2-1; D might be TRBD2 (7 bases). The CDR3 length is 16 residues. Germline assignment: CDR1 DFQATT and CDR2 SNEGSKA (reference sequence). V gave up 0 bases and J gave up 2 bases, with 14 bases separating them. This chain's CDR3 is CSARDSGGGPYNEQFF. DNA of the CDR3: TGCAGTGCTAGAGATTCGGGCGGGGGCCCCTACAATGAGCAGTTCTTC.

The chain carries TRBV20-1 and TRBJ1-5; 11 bases line up with TRBD1. Germline assignment: CDR1 DFQATT and CDR2 SNEGSKA (reference sequence). The CDR3 covers 14 residues. The trim removed 3 bases at V and 6 bases at J, leaving 4 bases unmatched. CDR3 DNA sequence: TGCAGTGCTAGCCTGGGACAGGGGGGTCAGCCCCAGCATTTT. Its translation is CSASLGQGGQPQHF.

This clonotype was seen ten or more times. The DNA is left out, because the CDR3 cannot be placed on it with certainty; the CDR3 is given as TCRdb lists it. The chain links TRBV20-1 to TRBJ1-2. Looked up from germline, CDR1 is DFQATT and CDR2 is SNEGSKA (reference sequence). The CDR3 contains 12 residues when both ends are counted. CDR3 in amino acids: CSARDPWALGTF.

This clonotype was seen only a few times. This chain uses TRBV29-1 with TRBJ2-2, with D perhaps matching TRBD2 (6 bases). The CDR3 is 13 residues long. The germline V gene encodes CDR1 SQVTM and CDR2 ANQGSEA. Trimming stripped 4 bases from V and 1 base from J, with 7 bases between. CDR3 amino acids: CSVGGVNTGELFF. As DNA, the CDR3 is TGCAGCGTTGGGGGGGTGAACACCGGGGAGCTGTTTTTT.

This clonotype appeared a few times. J is TRBJ1-2 and V is TRBV28; 9 bases line up with TRBD1. Germline V gene data show CDR1 as MDHEN and CDR2 as SYDVKM. CDR3 length equals 14 residues. Germline trimming cut 7 bases from V and 4 bases from J; bases unmatched to any gene: 7. The CDR3 protein is CASTQQGAGYGYTF. CDR3 DNA sequence: TGTGCCAGCACTCAACAGGGGGCAGGCTATGGCTACACCTTC.

This clonotype was recorded a few times. The V call is TRBV2, the J call TRBJ2-2, with 8 nucleotides matching TRBD1. The CDR3 totals 16 residues. Germline V CDR1 and CDR2: SNHLY, FYNNEI. J was trimmed by 1 base and V by 6 bases; bases with no gene match: 7. For the CDR3, the DNA is TGTGCCAGCAGGACTGCCGGGACAGGGAACACCGGGGAGCTGTTTTTT. Its translation: CASRTAGTGNTGELFF.

At least ten counts were recorded for this clonotype. V usage is TRBV4-1 and J usage is TRBJ2-7; TRBD1 is a possible D gene (6 bases). V lost 4 bases and J lost 2, with 18 bases in between. CDR1 is MGHRA and CDR2 is YSYEKL in the germline V gene. The CDR3 loop spans 16 amino acids. The CDR3 loop reads CASSRSGRDIPYEQYF. CDR3 DNA: TGCGCCAGCAGCCGATCGGGCCGGGACATTCCCTACGAGCAGTACTTC.

This clonotype was observed a few times. This chain's CDR3 is CASSAGTGDETQYF. The CDR3, as DNA: TGCGCCAGCAGCGCCGGGACAGGGGACGAGACCCAGTACTTC. V and J are TRBV5-1 and TRBJ2-5, with TRBD1 matching 10 bases. From germline, CDR1 is SGHRS and CDR2 YFSETQ. The CDR3 consists of 14 residues. With V trimmed by 4 bases and J by 5 bases, 5 bases remained unmatched.

This rearrangement joins TRBV6-5 to TRBJ1-4, with D possibly being TRBD1 (5 bases). CDR3 size: 15 residues. Trimming cost V 6 bases and J 8 bases, with 19 bases left between them. Per germline, CDR1 MNHEY and CDR2 SVGAGI. The CDR3 DNA is TGTGCCAGCAGAGACCCAAGACAGCTTCGGGAAAAACTGTTTTTT. Its protein is CASRDPRQLREKLFF.

The rearrangement uses TRBV12-3 or TRBV12-4 and TRBJ2-7; perhaps TRBD1 as D (5 bases). The V and J ends lost 2 bases and 3 bases respectively, with 8 bases between them. CDR3 length: 13 residues. CDR3 DNA sequence: TGTGCCAGCAGTTTAACGACAGACTACGAGCAGTACTTC. Translation: CASSLTTDYEQYF.

This clonotype was seen repeatedly, ten times or more. This chain's CDR3 is CASSVEDRVGTGELFF. CDR3 DNA sequence: TGTGCCAGCAGCGTAGAGGACAGGGTCGGCACCGGGGAGCTGTTTTTT. The gene calls are TRBV9 and TRBJ2-2; 8 bases map to TRBD1. Germline V gene sequence: CDR1 SGDLS, CDR2 YYNGEE. The CDR3 sequence is 16 residues long. Trimming took 0 bases from V and 4 from J; bases not matched to a gene: 5.